These 16 T cell receptor beta chains share one sample of origin, sequenced in a study of OX40 agonist ivuxolimab in advanced cancers. Library preparation used the immunoSEQ multiplex PCR assay. TCRdb re-hosts the immuneACCESS table, in-frame sequences only. Its copies lack some clones; in the studies checked, an unresolved V gene accounts for under half of them, and the cause for the rest is not known. The sample table shows tens of thousands of clones, and roughly 84% are seen once. Clones ranked in the top ten supply 12% of the sample. The source was CD4+ or CD8+ T cells sorted from blood, collected in a trial of the OX40 agonist ivuxolimab. These receptors originate from an adult with an advanced solid tumor such as melanoma, head and neck, liver or kidney cancer.

V gene TRBV11-2 combines with J gene TRBJ2-7; D is unresolved. Trimming removed 0 bases from V and 2 bases from J, with 11 bases in between. There are 15 residues in the CDR3. Per the germline V gene, CDR1 is SGHAT and CDR2 is FQNNGV. CDR3 coding DNA: TGTGCCAGCAGCTTAGAGTATGGGGTAACCTACGAGCAGTACTTC. As protein: CASSLEYGVTYEQYF.

The CDR3: CASSPGTGYVPLHF. The CDR3 DNA reads TGTGCCAGCAGCCCCGGGACAGGGTATGTCCCCCTCCACTTT. The chain combines TRBV5-6 with TRBJ1-6; 9 bases are shared with TRBD1. The CDR3 loop spans 14 amino acids. Trimming cost V 4 bases and J 13 bases; bases outside gene matches: 9. The V gene's germline CDR1 is SGHDT and CDR2 YYEEEE.

V usage is TRBV4-3 and J usage is TRBJ2-7; the match to TRBD2 covers 8 bases. The CDR3 has 17 amino acids. Per germline, CDR1 LGHNA and CDR2 YSLEER. V lost 0 bases to trimming and J lost 0 bases; unmatched junction nucleotides: 7. In DNA, the CDR3 is TGCGCCAGCAGCCAAGATACGGGAGGGCCTTCCTCCTACGAGCAGTACTTC. Residues: CASSQDTGGPSSYEQYF.

V is TRBV15 and J is TRBJ2-7; 8 bases align to TRBD2. After removal of 1 base from V and 3 bases from J, the junction contained 5 bases not matched to a gene. Germline V gene sequence: CDR1 LNHNV, CDR2 YYDKDF (reference sequence). CDR3 size: 15 residues. The CDR3 DNA sequence: TGTGCCACCAGCAGAGGCGAGGGGACTAGCTACGAGCAGTACTTC. This translates into CATSRGEGTSYEQYF.

By frequency in the sample, this clone is medium-sized. The chain links TRBV11-2 to TRBJ1-1; no clear D gene. CDR1 is SGHAT, CDR2 FQNNGV, per germline. CDR3 length: 14 amino acids. Between the trimmed V and J ends, which lost 0 bases and 7 bases, there was a span of 12 bases. CDR3 DNA: TGTGCCAGCAGCTTAGAGGGCATAGGAGGTGAAGCTTTCTTT. Its protein product is CASSLEGIGGEAFF. The full variable domain, its missing parts supplied by reference TRBV11-2 and TRBJ1-1, is EAGVAQSPRYKIIEKRQSVAFWCNPISGHATLYWYQQILGQGPKLLIQFQNNGVVDDSQLPKDRFSAERLKGVDSTLKIQPAKLEDSAVYLCASSLEGIGGEAFFGQGTRLTVV.

The chain couples TRBV4-1 to TRBJ2-7, with D uncertain. The CDR3 covers 15 residues. The germline V gene has CDR1 MGHRA and CDR2 YSYEKL. V was clipped by 2 bases and J by 3 bases, with 14 bases between them. The CDR3 DNA reads TGCGCCAGCAGCCAATTAGACACTGGGATCTACGAGCAGTACTTC. This sequence encodes CASSQLDTGIYEQYF.

The chain's CDR3 is CASSFREATNEKLFF. The CDR3 region has the DNA TGTGCCAGCAGCTTCAGGGAGGCAACTAATGAAAAACTGTTTTTT. The rearrangement uses TRBV7-6 and TRBJ1-4; maybe TRBD1 (5 bases). Germline V CDR1 and CDR2: SGHVS, FNYEAQ. V was cut by 3 bases and J by 0 bases, with 8 bases left in between. There are 15 residues in the CDR3. The variable domain in full, completed from reference TRBV7-6 and TRBJ1-4, reads GAGVSQSPRYKVTKRGQDVALRCDPISGHVSLYWYRQALGQGPEFLTYFNYEAQQDKSGLPNDRFSAERPEGSISTLTIQRTEQRDSAMYRCASSFREATNEKLFFGSGTQLSVL.

The rearrangement links TRBV5-5 to TRBJ2-7; TRBD2 matches 8 bases. This CDR3 has 13 amino acids. The germline V gene encodes CDR1 SGHKS and CDR2 YYEKEE (reference sequence). V was pared by 5 bases and J by 4 bases, with 5 bases of the junction left unmatched. The CDR3 bases are TGTGCCAGCAGTGCGGGACTAGTATACGAGCAGTACTTC. Translated: CASSAGLVYEQYF. The full variable domain, its missing parts supplied by reference TRBV5-5 and TRBJ2-7, is DAGVTQSPTHLIKTRGQQVTLRCSPISGHKSVSWYQQVLGQGPQFIFQYYEKEERGRGNFPDRFSARQFPNYSSELNVNALLLGDSALYLCASSAGLVYEQYFGPGTRLTVT.

This chain links TRBV14 with TRBJ1-3, with a tentative D call TRBD1 (5 bases). V lost 0 bases and J lost 0, with 15 bases in between. The V gene's germline CDR1 is SGHDN and CDR2 FVKESK. The CDR3 length is 18 residues. The CDR3 reads CASSQDGGEPYSGNTIYF. The CDR3 DNA is TGTGCCAGCAGCCAAGATGGGGGGGAACCCTACTCTGGAAACACCATATATTTT.

The V and J genes are TRBV29-1 and TRBJ2-3; D remains ambiguous. This CDR3 is built from 11 residues. Germline-derived CDR1 and CDR2 are SQVTM and ANQGSEA. With 4 bases removed from V and 4 bases from J, the gap between germline ends came to 6 bases. The chain's CDR3 is CSVVTSDTQYF. The CDR3 coding sequence is TGCAGCGTTGTCACTTCAGATACGCAGTATTTT.

The J gene is TRBJ2-7, the V gene TRBV7-9; D ambiguous. This CDR3 contains 16 residues. The ends were cut back, 5 bases at V and 3 bases at J, with 20 bases in the middle. CDR1 and CDR2 (germline): SEHNR, FQNEAQ (reference sequence). Here the CDR3 reads CASSPGPPSIRYEQYF. The CDR3, as DNA: TGTGCCAGCAGCCCCGGCCCGCCCAGTATTCGCTACGAGCAGTACTTC.

The count of this clone is one. The chain recombines TRBV15 with TRBJ2-1; perhaps TRBD2 as D (5 bases). The CDR3 extends over 16 amino acids. Germline CDR1 is LNHNV and CDR2 is YYDKDF (reference sequence). V was cut by 5 bases and J by 2 bases, with 16 bases left in between. CDR3 nucleotide sequence: TGTGCCACCAGCCCACGGTGGACTTATCCCTACAATGAGCAGTTCTTC. Translated, it gives CATSPRWTYPYNEQFF.

The chain uses TRBV7-6 and TRBJ2-2; 8 nucleotides line up with TRBD2. From germline, CDR1 is SGHVS and CDR2 FNYEAQ. The CDR3 loop spans 17 amino acids. Trimming cost V 2 bases and J 1 base; bases outside gene matches: 6. The CDR3 sequence is CASSLLGRGRNTGELFF. In DNA form, the CDR3 reads TGTGCCAGCAGCTTACTCGGGAGGGGGAGGAACACCGGGGAGCTGTTTTTT.

The chain recombines TRBV29-1 with TRBJ2-1; a weak D match, TRBD2 (7 bases). Per the germline V gene, CDR1 is SQVTM and CDR2 is ANQGSEA. This CDR3 comprises 12 residues. V lost 8 bases, J lost 9 bases, and 17 bases lay in between. The chain's CDR3 is CSTRGGGLEQFF. The CDR3 DNA follows: TGCAGCACACGAGGGGGGGGTCTTGAGCAGTTCTTC.

The rearrangement links TRBV6-5 to TRBJ2-1; TRBD2 might be the D (6 bases). Trimming pared 0 bases from V and 7 bases from J, leaving 13 bases between. Germline values: CDR1 MNHEY, CDR2 SVGAGI. This CDR3 is 15 amino acids long. As DNA, the CDR3 is TGTGCCAGCAGTTACTCGCGACGGAGGGATAATGAGCAGTTCTTC. Encoded protein: CASSYSRRRDNEQFF.

V usage is TRBV11-2 and J usage is TRBJ2-7; perhaps TRBD2 as D (6 bases). This CDR3 contains 14 residues. Germline V gene data show CDR1 as SGHAT and CDR2 as FQNNGV. The germline V and J ends were trimmed by 2 bases and 1 base, with 9 bases remaining between them. CDR3 DNA sequence: TGTGCCAGCAGCTTATCAGGGACTTCCTACGAGCAGTACTTC. Its translation is CASSLSGTSYEQYF.